One sample yielded the 7 T cell receptor beta chains listed below, sequenced in a study of identical twins. TCRdb re-derived calls from the 5' RACE reads in MiXCR, one entry per CDR3 protein. The sample carries about 690,000 distinct CDR3 sequences, less than 7% recorded once. Sequencing was done on a sample of naive T cells sorted from blood. The receptors were gathered from a man aged 18 to 30 in good health.

This clonotype was counted many times. The chain is built from TRBV29-1 and TRBJ2-7, with 7 bases identical to TRBD1. Per the germline V gene, CDR1 is SQVTM and CDR2 is ANQGSEA. V shed 7 bases and J 5 bases; nucleotides not matched to a gene: 8. The CDR3 is 12 residues long. The CDR3 sequence: CSAGAGTDEQYF. CDR3 coding DNA: TGCAGCGCTGGGGCCGGGACAGACGAGCAGTACTTC.

The chain joins TRBV6-6 to TRBJ1-4; D remains ambiguous. Germline-derived CDR1 and CDR2 are MNHNY and SVGAGI (reference sequence). V was shortened by 10 bases and J by 4 bases, with 13 bases between the two germline ends. The CDR3 covers 13 residues. CDR3 residues: CATLGINNEKLFF. For the CDR3, the DNA is TGTGCCACATTAGGGATTAATAATGAAAAACTGTTTTTT.

This chain uses TRBV6-5 with TRBJ1-1; D perhaps matches TRBD1 (5 bases). The V and J ends lost 0 bases and 0 bases respectively, with 14 bases between them. This CDR3 comprises 17 residues. Germline V gives CDR1 MNHEY, CDR2 SVGAGI. For the CDR3, the DNA is TGTGCCAGCAGTTACTCCTCGCGGGGGAGGGTGAACACTGAAGCTTTCTTT. Translated, it gives CASSYSSRGRVNTEAFF.

This clonotype has a count of ten or more. The gene calls are TRBV7-8 and TRBJ1-2, with no clear D. V was trimmed by 0 bases and J by 8 bases, leaving 22 bases between them. The CDR3 is 17 amino acids. Germline CDR1 reads SGHVS; CDR2 reads FQNEAQ. In DNA, the CDR3 is TGTGCCAGCAGCTTAGCGCGTATAGCGGGCGCGATGGGAGGCTACACCTTC. This gives the protein CASSLARIAGAMGGYTF.

This clonotype was seen many times. This chain uses TRBV24-1 with TRBJ2-1, with D perhaps TRBD1 (5 bases). Trimming took 4 bases from V and 5 from J, leaving 14 bases between them. Per germline, CDR1 KGHDR and CDR2 SFDVKD. The CDR3 has 15 amino acids. For the CDR3, the DNA is TGTGCCACCAGTGACCCACCGGCAGGGCACAATGAGCAGTTCTTC. Translation gives CATSDPPAGHNEQFF.

This clonotype was seen repeatedly, ten times or more. J is TRBJ2-7 and V is TRBV6-1; TRBD1 matches 9 bases. Unmatched junction bases numbered 3, after V lost 2 bases and J lost 4 bases. Germline values: CDR1 MNHNS, CDR2 SASEGT. CDR3 length equals 14 residues. The CDR3 loop reads CASSESGTGYEQYF. CDR3 in DNA: TGTGCCAGCAGTGAATCCGGGACAGGGTACGAGCAGTACTTC.

This clonotype showed up many times. This rearrangement joins TRBV24-1 to TRBJ2-2; weak D call: TRBD2 (5 bases). CDR1 is KGHDR and CDR2 is SFDVKD in the germline V gene. Trimming took off 8 bases at V and 6 bases at J, with 9 bases between the two ends. This CDR3 contains 12 residues. The CDR3 DNA reads as TGTGCCACCACGGCGGGTTCCGGGGAGCTGTTTTTT. As protein: CATTAGSGELFF.